Listed below are T cell receptor beta chains from one sample, sequenced in a study of post-analysis software for immune sequencing data. TCRdb called the PCR reads again in MiXCR, with one record for every CDR3 protein. The profile shows about 810,000 distinct CDR3 sequences, approximately 53% of them singletons. The specimen sequenced was blood. Receptors were obtained from a girl aged 10-17 years with multiple sclerosis. Each CDR3 is given with its conserved first and last residue. D genes are given only for firm matches. Size is omitted from some rows. Given values are once, few, many or a class for expanded clones.

d_gene: NA
abundance: NA
j_gene: TRBJ2-4
v_gene: TRBV5-1
CDR3aa: CASSPPEGRNIQYF
CDR3nt: TGCGCCAGCAGCCCACCTGAAGGGAGGAACATTCAGTACTTC

d_gene: NA
abundance: NA
j_gene: TRBJ1-4
v_gene: TRBV5-6
CDR3aa: CASSRTEEKLFF
CDR3nt: TGTGCCAGCAGCCGTACGGAGGAAAAACTGTTTTTT

d_gene: NA
abundance: few
j_gene: TRBJ2-7
v_gene: TRBV15
CDR3aa: CAISRVGDSAYEQYF
CDR3nt: TGTGCCATCAGCAGAGTTGGGGACTCAGCCTACGAGCAGTACTTC

d_gene: TRBD2
abundance: many
j_gene: TRBJ2-7
v_gene: TRBV6-5
CDR3aa: CASSYLAGGREQYF
CDR3nt: TGTGCCAGCAGTTATCTAGCGGGAGGTCGGGAGCAGTACTTC

d_gene: NA
abundance: NA
j_gene: TRBJ2-3
v_gene: TRBV10-3
CDR3aa: CAISVTLDHTDTQYF
CDR3nt: TGTGCCATCAGTGTAACACTGGATCACACAGATACGCAGTATTTT

d_gene: NA
abundance: NA
j_gene: TRBJ1-5
v_gene: TRBV2
CDR3aa: CASEGQDNQPQHF
CDR3nt: TGTGCCAGCGAGGGTCAAGACAATCAGCCCCAGCATTTT

d_gene: NA
abundance: NA
j_gene: TRBJ2-3
v_gene: TRBV29-1
CDR3aa: CSVERASTDTQYF
CDR3nt: TGCAGCGTTGAAAGGGCTAGCACAGATACGCAGTATTTT

d_gene: TRBD2
abundance: NA
j_gene: TRBJ2-3
v_gene: TRBV4-2
CDR3aa: CASSPQTSGSDTQYF
CDR3nt: TGTGCCAGCAGCCCTCAGACTAGCGGGAGTGATACGCAGTATTTT

d_gene: TRBD1
abundance: NA
j_gene: TRBJ2-1
v_gene: TRBV20-1
CDR3aa: CSARGTGTGNNEQFF
CDR3nt: TGCAGTGCTAGGGGTACCGGGACAGGAAACAATGAGCAGTTCTTC

d_gene: NA
abundance: NA
j_gene: TRBJ2-3
v_gene: TRBV12-3/TRBV12-4
CDR3aa: CASSLTERRDTQYF
CDR3nt: TGTGCCAGCAGCTTGACGGAGAGGAGGGATACGCAGTATTTT

d_gene: NA
abundance: NA
j_gene: TRBJ1-2
v_gene: TRBV3-1
CDR3aa: CASSQRDNYGYTF
CDR3nt: TGTGCCAGCAGCCAAAGGGACAACTATGGCTACACCTTC

d_gene: NA
abundance: NA
j_gene: TRBJ2-3
v_gene: TRBV20-1
CDR3aa: CSARELGGTDTQYF
CDR3nt: TGCAGTGCTAGAGAGCTAGGGGGCACAGATACGCAGTATTTT

d_gene: NA
abundance: NA
j_gene: TRBJ2-4
v_gene: TRBV20-1
CDR3aa: CSARGQANIQYF
CDR3nt: TGCAGTGCTAGAGGACAGGCAAACATTCAGTACTTC

d_gene: NA
abundance: NA
j_gene: TRBJ2-1
v_gene: TRBV29-1
CDR3aa: CSVEGEAQETQFF
CDR3nt: TGCAGCGTTGAAGGAGAAGCCCAAGAGACCCAGTTCTTC

d_gene: NA
abundance: few
j_gene: TRBJ2-6
v_gene: TRBV5-1
CDR3aa: CASSLEGPHYSGANVLTF
CDR3nt: TGCGCCAGCAGCTTGGAGGGGCCTCACTACTCTGGGGCCAACGTCCTGACTTTC

d_gene: NA
abundance: NA
j_gene: TRBJ2-7
v_gene: TRBV5-1
CDR3aa: CASSLAWAGTEQYF
CDR3nt: TGCGCCAGCAGCTTGGCCTGGGCGGGGACCGAGCAGTACTTC

d_gene: TRBD2
abundance: NA
j_gene: TRBJ2-3
v_gene: TRBV5-1
CDR3aa: CASSLVPGRIWIDTQYF
CDR3nt: TGCGCCAGCAGCTTGGTGCCCGGGAGGATCTGGATAGATACGCAGTATTTT

d_gene: NA
abundance: NA
j_gene: TRBJ2-3
v_gene: TRBV7-9
CDR3aa: CASSLAVTDETQYF
CDR3nt: TGTGCCAGCAGCTTAGCAGTGACGGATGAAACGCAGTATTTT

d_gene: TRBD2
abundance: few
j_gene: TRBJ2-3
v_gene: TRBV29-1
CDR3aa: CSAATGLAGAPVGTDTQYF
CDR3nt: TGCAGCGCTGCAACGGGACTAGCGGGAGCCCCCGTCGGCACAGATACGCAGTATTTT

d_gene: NA
abundance: NA
j_gene: TRBJ1-6
v_gene: TRBV5-1
CDR3aa: CANSLGRGGMYSPLHF
CDR3nt: TGCGCCAACAGCTTGGGCAGGGGTGGGATGTATTCACCCCTCCACTTT

d_gene: TRBD2
abundance: NA
j_gene: TRBJ2-1
v_gene: TRBV9
CDR3aa: CASSTRTSSYNEQFF
CDR3nt: TGTGCCAGCAGCACCCGGACTAGCTCCTACAATGAGCAGTTCTTC

d_gene: NA
abundance: NA
j_gene: TRBJ2-3
v_gene: TRBV29-1
CDR3aa: CSVVGTSGGDTQYF
CDR3nt: TGCAGCGTTGTGGGCACATCAGGAGGCGATACGCAGTATTTT

d_gene: TRBD2
abundance: NA
j_gene: TRBJ2-1
v_gene: TRBV24-1
CDR3aa: CATSDASGGLYNEQFF
CDR3nt: TGTGCCACCAGTGATGCCTCGGGAGGCCTATACAATGAGCAGTTCTTC

d_gene: TRBD1
abundance: few
j_gene: TRBJ1-1
v_gene: TRBV29-1
CDR3aa: CSVEGQGTGRRGTEAFF
CDR3nt: TGCAGCGTTGAGGGGCAGGGGACAGGCCGGCGGGGGACTGAAGCTTTCTTT

d_gene: NA
abundance: NA
j_gene: TRBJ2-5
v_gene: TRBV20-1
CDR3aa: CSAPGDYQETQYF
CDR3nt: TGCAGTGCCCCGGGGGACTACCAAGAGACCCAGTACTTC

d_gene: TRBD1
abundance: once
j_gene: TRBJ2-1
v_gene: TRBV7-9
CDR3aa: CASSVRGDRGRGEQFF
CDR3nt: TGTGCCAGCAGCGTCCGGGGAGACAGGGGAAGGGGTGAGCAGTTCTTC

d_gene: TRBD1
abundance: NA
j_gene: TRBJ2-5
v_gene: TRBV29-1
CDR3aa: CSVGRQGETQYF
CDR3nt: TGCAGCGTTGGCAGACAGGGCGAGACCCAGTACTTC

d_gene: NA
abundance: few
j_gene: TRBJ2-7
v_gene: TRBV20-1
CDR3aa: CSATPDSNEQYF
CDR3nt: TGCAGTGCAACCCCGGACAGTAACGAGCAGTACTTC

d_gene: NA
abundance: NA
j_gene: TRBJ1-2
v_gene: TRBV5-1
CDR3aa: CASSLISIGQNYGYTF
CDR3nt: TGCGCCAGCAGCTTAATAAGTATCGGACAGAACTATGGCTACACCTTC

d_gene: NA
abundance: NA
j_gene: TRBJ2-1
v_gene: TRBV20-1
CDR3aa: CSARDGQSRSYNEQFF
CDR3nt: TGCAGTGCTAGAGATGGACAGTCCCGGTCCTACAATGAGCAGTTCTTC

d_gene: TRBD2
abundance: NA
j_gene: TRBJ2-7
v_gene: TRBV7-6
CDR3aa: CASSLREWYEQYF
CDR3nt: TGTGCCAGCAGCTTGCGGGAGTGGTACGAGCAGTACTTC

d_gene: NA
abundance: NA
j_gene: TRBJ2-5
v_gene: TRBV29-1
CDR3aa: CSVEAPGGQETQYF
CDR3nt: TGCAGCGTCGAGGCCCCGGGTGGCCAAGAGACCCAGTACTTC

d_gene: NA
abundance: NA
j_gene: TRBJ1-2
v_gene: TRBV4-2
CDR3aa: CASSQDLASYRGYTF
CDR3nt: TGTGCCAGCAGCCAAGATCTGGCCTCCTATCGAGGCTACACCTTC

d_gene: NA
abundance: once
j_gene: TRBJ2-3
v_gene: TRBV29-1
CDR3aa: CSVHASGGNTDTQYF
CDR3nt: TGCAGCGTTCATGCCTCGGGGGGCAACACAGATACGCAGTATTTT

d_gene: NA
abundance: NA
j_gene: TRBJ2-7
v_gene: TRBV21-1
CDR3aa: CASSKRDLAGSLREGPASYEQYF
CDR3nt: TGTGCCAGCAGCAAGCGGGACCTGGCAGGGTCCTTGCGGGAGGGCCCAGCATCCTACGAGCAGTACTTC

d_gene: TRBD2
abundance: NA
j_gene: TRBJ2-1
v_gene: TRBV27
CDR3aa: CASSLSTRLAGTSYNEQFF
CDR3nt: TGTGCCAGCAGTTTGTCGACACGACTAGCGGGGACCTCCTACAATGAGCAGTTCTTC

d_gene: NA
abundance: NA
j_gene: TRBJ1-2
v_gene: TRBV20-1
CDR3aa: CSAREGEGGGYTF
CDR3nt: TGCAGTGCTAGAGAAGGGGAAGGTGGAGGCTACACCTTC